A single sample gave rise to the 17 T cell receptor beta chains below, sequenced in a study of blood T cell repertoires in COVID-19. Sequencing used immunoSEQ multiplex PCR; TCRdb keeps in-frame clones, though not all of them. The data hold roughly 170,000 clones, with approximately 85% observed a single time. Sequenced sample: peripheral blood. These receptors all come from a woman aged 55-69 years with COVID-19, enrolled during active disease.

V and J are TRBV7-9 and TRBJ1-1, with D possibly matching TRBD1 (5 bases). This CDR3 comprises 15 residues. Trimming cost V 5 bases and J 5 bases, with 18 bases left between them. Germline CDR1 and CDR2: SEHNR and FQNEAQ (reference sequence). The CDR3, as DNA: TGTGCCAGCAGCCTCTTAGGTACCAGGGATACTGAAGCTTTCTTT. Translation gives CASSLLGTRDTEAFF. The whole variable domain, filled in from reference TRBV7-9 and TRBJ1-1, reads DTGVSQNPRHKITKRGQNVTFRCDPISEHNRLYWYRQTLGQGPEFLTYFQNEAQLEKSRLLSDRFSAERPKGSFSTLEIQRTEQGDSAMYLCASSLLGTRDTEAFFGQGTRLTVV.

The V call is TRBV6-6, the J call TRBJ2-3; 8 bases are a match to TRBD1. Germline CDR1 and CDR2: MNHNY and SVGAGI (reference sequence). The ends lost 2 bases at V and 6 bases at J; junction bases unmatched: 10. The CDR3 is 16 amino acids. CDR3 nucleotides: TGTGCCAGCAGTTACCCTCCCGGACAGGGTGCGGATACGCAGTATTTT. This sequence encodes CASSYPPGQGADTQYF.

This rearrangement joins TRBV6-5 to TRBJ2-1; D may be TRBD1 (5 bases). Trimming shortened V by 6 bases and J by 4 bases, and 10 bases separated the two germline ends. CDR3 length: 13 amino acids. Germline assignment: CDR1 MNHEY and CDR2 SVGAGI. The CDR3 sequence is CASRYRGYNEQFF. The CDR3 bases are TGTGCCAGCAGATATAGGGGTTACAATGAGCAGTTCTTC.

This clone was observed a few times. The chain recombines TRBV29-1 with TRBJ1-1, with D tentatively TRBD1 (5 bases). This CDR3 has 11 amino acids. Trimming removed 4 bases from V and 10 bases from J, with 13 bases in between. The V gene's germline CDR1 is SQVTM and CDR2 ANQGSEA. The CDR3 reads CSVGDRGGAFF. CDR3 in DNA: TGCAGCGTTGGAGATCGGGGGGGAGCTTTCTTT.

This clone has a single count. V is TRBV2 and J is TRBJ2-3; 7 bases map to TRBD2. Germline CDR1 is SNHLY and CDR2 is FYNNEI. With 4 bases clipped from V and 4 bases from J, the junction kept 5 bases outside the gene matches. This CDR3 region has 14 residues. The CDR3 is CASSATGGSDTQYF. CDR3 DNA sequence: TGTGCCAGCAGTGCGACGGGGGGATCAGATACGCAGTATTTT.

The V and J genes are TRBV19 and TRBJ2-2, with D hard to call. This CDR3 comprises 14 residues. The V and J ends lost 5 bases and 4 bases respectively, with 11 bases between them. Germline CDR1 reads LNHDA; CDR2 reads SQIVND (reference sequence). In nucleotides, the CDR3 is TGTGCCAGTAGTGGCGGCCCACCCACCGGGGAGCTGTTTTTT. Its translation is CASSGGPPTGELFF.

The V call is TRBV28, the J call TRBJ2-3; 8 nucleotides match TRBD2. The junction had 5 bases not matched to a gene; V was cut back by 3 bases and J by 0 bases. Germline V CDR1 and CDR2: MDHEN, SYDVKM. This CDR3 spans 16 amino acids. DNA for the CDR3: TGTGCCAGCAGTTTCTGGCGGGGGGCTAGCACAGATACGCAGTATTTT. Protein product: CASSFWRGASTDTQYF.

The V call is TRBV6-1, the J call TRBJ1-5; D perhaps matches TRBD1 (6 bases). The CDR3 runs to 16 residues. CDR1 and CDR2 (germline): MNHNS, SASEGT. The ends were cut back, 4 bases at V and 2 bases at J, with 15 bases in the middle. The CDR3 loop is CASSARGQTRNQPQHF. Here the CDR3 DNA reads TGTGCCAGCAGTGCTAGAGGACAGACACGCAATCAGCCCCAGCATTTT.

The chain has TRBV12-3 or TRBV12-4 and TRBJ2-7, with a possible D match to TRBD1 (5 bases). The CDR3 has 11 residues. V was trimmed by 6 bases and J by 5 bases, leaving 8 bases between them. The CDR3 bases are TGTGCCAGCAGCCAGACAGACGAGCAGTACTTC. This codes for CASSQTDEQYF.

This chain connects TRBV5-5 to TRBJ2-5, with 7 nucleotides matching TRBD2. V gave up 6 bases and J gave up 2 bases; unmatched junction bases: 13. Germline V CDR1 and CDR2: SGHKS, YYEKEE (reference sequence). This CDR3 region has 16 residues. CDR3 bases: TGTGCCAGCACGCGGGGGTTAGGCAGGGATCAAGAGACCCAGTACTTC. Residues: CASTRGLGRDQETQYF.

The gene calls are TRBV2 and TRBJ2-5, with D unclear. The V end lost 4 bases, the J end lost 5 bases, and 11 bases lay between the germline ends. The germline CDR1 and CDR2 sequences are SNHLY and FYNNEI. The CDR3 has 13 residues. CDR3 sequence (DNA): TGTGCCAGCAGTGGAGGTCTCGGGGAGACCCAGTACTTC. Its translation: CASSGGLGETQYF.

This chain joins TRBV5-6 and TRBJ1-3; D gene ambiguous. Trimming cost V 4 bases and J 0 bases, with 14 bases left between them. CDR3 size: 16 residues. From germline, CDR1 is SGHDT and CDR2 YYEEEE. Here the CDR3 DNA reads TGTGCCAGCAGCAGTTCGGGATTTAGCTCTGGAAACACCATATATTTT. Residues: CASSSSGFSSGNTIYF.

This chain joins TRBV19 and TRBJ2-5, with TRBD2 matching 14 bases. CDR1 is LNHDA, CDR2 SQIVND, per germline (reference sequence). Trimming cost V 3 bases and J 5 bases; bases outside gene matches: 8. This CDR3 spans 17 amino acids. The CDR3 DNA reads TGTGCCAGTAGTATGTGGGGGACTAGCGGGAGAGACGAGACCCAGTACTTC. The encoded protein is CASSMWGTSGRDETQYF.

This clone occurred a few times. This sequence joins TRBV18 and TRBJ1-2; no clear D. V was trimmed by 1 base and J by 3 bases, leaving 15 bases between them. The germline CDR1 and CDR2 sequences are KGHSH and LQKENI. This CDR3 is 16 amino acids long. CDR3 DNA: TGTGCCAGCTCACCACTTAGAGGGCCGGAGGACTATGGCTACACCTTC. Translation: CASSPLRGPEDYGYTF.

The chain links TRBV10-3 to TRBJ2-1, with 7 bases matching TRBD1. Germline-derived CDR1 and CDR2 are ENHRY and SYGVKD. The CDR3 has 13 residues. Trimming at V came to 4 bases and at J to 10 bases, leaving 7 bases not matched to a gene. Here the CDR3 DNA reads TGTGCCATCAGTGTAAACAGGGGAGAAGAGCAGTTCTTC. This codes for CAISVNRGEEQFF.

V and J are TRBV27 and TRBJ2-1; D might be TRBD2 (6 bases). The CDR3 has 13 amino acids. Germline CDR1 and CDR2: MNHEY and SMNVEV (reference sequence). The ends were cut back, 6 bases at V and 5 bases at J, with 11 bases in the middle. The CDR3: CASSGRVNNEQFF. DNA of the CDR3: TGTGCCAGCAGCGGGAGAGTGAACAATGAGCAGTTCTTC.

J is TRBJ2-2 and V is TRBV28, with 7 bases fitting TRBD1. The junction had 15 bases not matched to a gene; V was cut back by 1 base and J by 7 bases. Germline CDR1 reads MDHEN; CDR2 reads SYDVKM. CDR3 size: 18 residues. The CDR3 nucleotides are TGTGCCAGCAGTTTATTCGGGACGTGGAAGGGGGCTGGCGGGGAGCTGTTTTTT. Translated, it gives CASSLFGTWKGAGGELFF. Variable domain in full (rest from reference TRBV28 and TRBJ2-2): DVKVTQSSRYLVKRTGEKVFLECVQDMDHENMFWYRQDPGLGLRLIYFSYDVKMKEKGDIPEGYSVSREKKERFSLILESASTNQTSMYLCASSLFGTWKGAGGELFFGEGSRLTVL.